This T cell receptor (beta chain) is drawn from a study of PD-1 blockade in classical Hodgkin lymphoma. Whole-study context: Patients were treated with nivolumab at 3 mg/kg, and this was given intravenously every 2 weeks.

A remark on this clone: Antigen: not known.

CDR1 and CDR2 from the germline V gene are GTSNPN and SVGIG (reference sequence). V lost 3 bases and J 11 bases, leaving 22 bases between the germline ends. The CDR3 contains 14 residues. Sample time point: cycle 4 day 1 (C4D1), after 5 to 7 weeks of nivolumab. Following autologous stem cell transplantation, relapse occurred in every patient, and exposure to brentuximab vedotin varied. Sequencing used immunoSEQ multiplex PCR; TCRdb keeps in-frame clones, though not all of them. Of some 96,000 clones listed, around 93% were seen once; the top ten hold under 2%. Findings and caveats of the study: A reduction in baseline TCR diversity was reportedly seen in newly diagnosed patients relative to healthy donors. While CD8+ TCR diversity did not rise significantly by C4D1, CD4+ TCR diversity did. For complete responders, baseline diversity was comparable to that of newly diagnosed patients.

This sequence originates from a human donor with classical Hodgkin lymphoma. The source was peripheral blood mononuclear cells (PBMCs), collected before the fourth cycle of nivolumab. V usage is TRBV30 and J usage is TRBJ1-1, with D unresolved. Here the CDR3 DNA reads TGTGCCTGGAGCGGCCGGAGATACGATGTGGGGGCTTTCTTT. Its protein product is CAWSGRRYDVGAFF.